This T cell receptor beta chain comes out of a study of T cells in Graves' hyperthyroidism and ophthalmopathy (dated 2019 in TCRdb). Broadly, across the study: Peripheral blood samples were taken at the time of initial diagnosis, prior to any treatment. The roughly 94 discovery patients were randomly split 7:3 into training and test sets. TCR Vbeta CDR3 sequencing of 120 to 150 peripheral blood samples (under 45 ophthalmopathy, 75 hyperthyroidism and roughly 17 progressor patients) is reported in the paper. An independent validation cohort of some 18 hyperthyroidism patients and 17 patients who later progressed to ophthalmopathy tested prospective prediction of ophthalmopathy. TCR V-J signatures able to tell the groups apart were searched for in a discovery cohort of 90 to 100 patients, of whom more than 40 had Graves' ophthalmopathy and 55 to 65 had stable Graves' hyperthyroidism. Thyroid tissue and blood T-cell repertoires from roughly six Graves' hyperthyroidism patients were also compared in the study. Once sampling was done, hyperthyroidism patients were given methimazole at a starting dose of 30 mg daily, whereas ophthalmopathy patients were given high-dose intravenous methylprednisolone.

Findings and caveats that apply to the study as a whole: In validation, the model predicted progression to ophthalmopathy with approximately 69% sensitivity and approximately 72% specificity, a median of around 6.6 months before onset. Most expanded thyroid clonotypes (frequency above 0.001) were also detected in blood, suggesting blood repertoires may reflect thyroid immune responses. No statistical method was used to fix the sample size in advance, and group allocation was not hidden from the investigators. A 13 V-J signature model separated ophthalmopathy from stable hyperthyroidism, with just over 85% sensitivity and roughly 81% specificity in cross-validation and 80%/75% in testing.

This clonotype was seen ten or more times. What this receptor recognizes is not known. There are no base qualities to consult, and no much larger clone falls within one base. The TCR beta CDR3 regions were amplified from the RNA transcripts. The first round of RT-PCR for the TCR CDR3 was performed with the HTBI primer set and the Qiagen OneStep RT-PCR kit. Libraries were constructed in a second round of multiplex PCR, after which size selection and purification were performed. Paired-end sequencing of the libraries was performed with 100 bp reads on an Illumina HiSeq2000. Per the original workflow: SOAPnuke was used to process the raw data, removing reads that contained adapters or uncalled bases, had a mean Phred below 15, or lacked an exact match to the constant primer or identifier. COPE v1.2.5 was used to merge the high-quality paired reads, and each unique nucleotide sequence was defined as a clonotype. MiTCR v1.1 was used to align clonotypes to the IMGT TRBV, TRBD and TRBJ reference segments. The analysis included only V-J combinations with a frequency above 0.0001, which together covered more than 99% of the repertoires. The TCS score was defined as F50 (clonal expansion) divided by E x V (chaos), with BLOSUM62-based TCRdist calculated between CDR3 peptides within each V-J. Welch's t-statistics and random forest reduced around 520 V-J features to 10 to 15, which were used in a naive Bayes classifier (R e1071). The public sequencing data were trimmed at Q25 with fastp and processed into clonotypes with MiXCR by TCRdb, which kept only in-frame beta chains. Rows with a matching CDR3 protein are joined into one entry that keeps the most common DNA and genes. These V and J calls are TCRdb output, not the study's own analysis. For this sample there are 700,000 or so distinct CDR3 sequences; about 17% appear just once. In total, the top ten clones hold under 8.5% of the sample.

Stable Graves' hyperthyroidism was defined as no progression to ophthalmopathy during 18 months of follow-up. Hyperthyroidism patients were newly diagnosed, had a disease duration of under 2 months, and were aged 18 to 65 years. The study excluded patients with uncontrolled infections, other autoimmune diseases, pregnancy or lactation. Diagnoses were based on clinical symptoms, serum thyroxine and TRAb, thyroid ultrasound and orbital computed tomography. PBMCs were isolated from around 10 ml of fresh peripheral blood by Ficoll-Paque density gradient centrifugation. Total RNA was extracted using Trizol reagent, and RNA quality was assessed on an Agilent 2100 Bioanalyzer. Per the germline V gene, MDHEN is the CDR1 and SYDVKM is the CDR2. V has 6 bases trimmed and J has 6 bases trimmed; junction bases matching no gene number 11. The CDR3 holds 15 amino acids from the cysteine to the phenylalanine. Only the CDR3 region is kept as DNA, spanning 45 bases read in frame from base 1.

Rearrangement joined TRBV28 to TRBJ2-7; 10 bases in between match TRBD2. The receptor was isolated from a young man with Graves' hyperthyroidism. The sample consisted of blood. The CDR3 protein sequence reads: CASRTPGLANSEQYF. The DNA is TGTGCCAGCAGGACGCCGGGACTAGCGAACTCCGAGCAGTACTTC. With the portions outside the CDR3 filled from the reference TRBV28 and TRBJ2-7 genes, the complete variable region becomes DVKVTQSSRYLVKRTGEKVFLECVQDMDHENMFWYRQDPGLGLRLIYFSYDVKMKEKGDIPEGYSVSREKKERFSLILESASTNQTSMYLCASRTPGLANSEQYFGPGTRLTVT.